Shown below are 24 T cell receptor beta chains from a single sample sequenced in a study of cytomegalovirus exposure and HLA in healthy donors. The PCR employed 60 Vbeta primers together with 13 Jbeta primers. Sequencing used immunoSEQ multiplex PCR; TCRdb keeps in-frame clones, though not all of them. This sample's clone table lists around 100,000 clones. The sequenced sample was PBMCs. These receptors were collected from a man aged 35 to 55 in good health and CMV-seronegative.

This chain uses TRBV7-2 with TRBJ2-1; 7 nucleotides line up with TRBD2. The CDR3 sequence is 13 residues long. Germline values: CDR1 SGHTA, CDR2 FQGNSA. V shed 1 base, J shed 9 bases, and the junction held 3 bases outside the gene matches. The CDR3 spells CASSLVRGGEQFF. CDR3 in DNA: TGTGCCAGCAGCTTAGTCCGCGGGGGTGAGCAGTTCTTC.

The rearrangement uses TRBV5-1 and TRBJ2-5, with D possibly TRBD1 on 5 matching bases. The CDR3 covers 13 residues. The V gene lost 0 bases and the J gene lost 2 bases, with 5 bases spanning the gap. Germline V CDR1 and CDR2: SGHRS, YFSETQ. CDR3 sequence reads: CASSLEGQETQYF. In DNA, the CDR3 is TGCGCCAGCAGCTTGGAGGGGCAAGAGACCCAGTACTTC. The complete variable domain, with remaining parts taken from reference TRBV5-1 and TRBJ2-5, reads KAGVTQTPRYLIKTRGQQVTLSCSPISGHRSVSWYQQTPGQGLQFLFEYFSETQRNKGNFPGRFSGRQFSNSRSEMNVSTLELGDSALYLCASSLEGQETQYFGPGTRLLVL.

The chain combines TRBV11-2 with TRBJ2-4; D is possibly TRBD2 (6 bases). Trimming took 5 bases from V and 0 from J, leaving 11 bases between them. Looked up from germline, CDR1 is SGHAT and CDR2 is FQNNGV. The CDR3 spans 15 residues. For the CDR3, the DNA is TGTGCCAGCAGCCGGGACGGGGGAGCCAAAAACATTCAGTACTTC. It specifies CASSRDGGAKNIQYF.

The chain combines TRBV30 with TRBJ1-2; no clear D gene. V lost 5 bases and J lost 2, with 12 bases in between. The germline CDR1 and CDR2 sequences are GTSNPN and SVGIG (reference sequence). This CDR3 contains 13 residues. The CDR3 DNA sequence: TGTGCCTGGGCCGAGATTTCGAACTATGGCTACACCTTC. Protein product: CAWAEISNYGYTF.

The chain combines TRBV27 with TRBJ2-3; no clear D. Trimming cost V 8 bases and J 4 bases, with 7 bases left between them. The CDR3 consists of 11 residues. The V gene's germline CDR1 is MNHEY and CDR2 SMNVEV (reference sequence). DNA of the CDR3: TGTGCCAGCCGCAGATCAGATACGCAGTATTTT. Encoded protein: CASRRSDTQYF.

This chain links TRBV9 with TRBJ1-4; 7 nucleotides match TRBD1. The trim removed 3 bases at V and 5 bases at J, leaving 7 bases unmatched. Germline V CDR1 and CDR2: SGDLS, YYNGEE. The CDR3 contains 15 residues. The CDR3: CASSATGTANEKLFF. CDR3 DNA: TGTGCCAGCAGCGCAACCGGGACAGCGAATGAAAAACTGTTTTTT.

The V gene is TRBV6-1, the J gene TRBJ1-5; 7 positions agree with TRBD1. CDR3 length equals 15 residues. CDR1 is MNHNS, CDR2 SASEGT, per germline. J lost 1 base, V lost 6 bases, and 6 bases had no gene match. The CDR3 loop is CASREDRLSNQPQHF. The CDR3 DNA reads TGTGCCAGCAGAGAGGACAGGCTGAGCAATCAGCCCCAGCATTTT.

The DNA for the CDR3 is TGCGCCAGCAGCCCTCTAAACATGGGACAAGGTACAGAAGGCTACACCTTC. Translated: CASSPLNMGQGTEGYTF. The chain is built from TRBV4-1 and TRBJ1-2, with D perhaps matching TRBD1 (6 bases). The CDR3 extends over 17 amino acids. The V end lost 4 bases, the J end lost 8 bases, and 26 bases lay between the germline ends. CDR1 MGHRA and CDR2 YSYEKL come from the germline V gene.

DNA for the CDR3: TGTGCCAGCAGCATCGGGACTAGCGGGAGGAAATTCTTC. It is translated as CASSIGTSGRKFF. The chain carries TRBV5-4 and TRBJ2-1, with TRBD2 matching 15 bases. Germline trimming cut 4 bases from V and 16 bases from J; bases unmatched to any gene: 6. This CDR3 has 13 amino acids. Germline loops: CDR1 SGHNT, CDR2 YYREEE (reference sequence).

The chain is built from TRBV6-6 and TRBJ2-7; possibly TRBD2 for D (5 bases). V lost 2 bases and J lost 3, with 8 bases in between. CDR3 length: 13 residues. Germline CDR1 MNHNY, CDR2 SVGAGI (reference sequence). The CDR3 nucleotides are TGTGCCAGCAGTTACAGGGAGAACTACGAGCAGTACTTC. Its translation: CASSYRENYEQYF.

CDR3 DNA sequence: TGTGCCAGCAGACAACAGACTGAAGCTTTCTTT. It translates to CASRQQTEAFF. The chain recombines TRBV6-6 with TRBJ1-1; no clear D. The germline V and J ends were trimmed by 6 bases and 5 bases, with 7 bases remaining between them. There are 11 residues in the CDR3. Germline lookup yields CDR1 MNHNY and CDR2 SVGAGI (reference sequence).

The chain uses TRBV7-8 and TRBJ2-7, with D possibly matching TRBD1 (5 bases). CDR3 length: 14 amino acids. Germline V lookup: CDR1 SGHVS, CDR2 FQNEAQ. Trimming cost V 5 bases and J 2 bases, with 13 bases left between them. CDR3 residues: CASSPSGPAYEQYF. The DNA of the CDR3 is TGTGCCAGCAGCCCATCAGGGCCCGCCTACGAGCAGTACTTC.

The rearrangement links TRBV5-6 to TRBJ2-7; 8 bases align to TRBD1. V shed 3 bases, J shed 3 bases, and the junction held 8 bases outside the gene matches. Looked up from germline, CDR1 is SGHDT and CDR2 is YYEEEE. This CDR3 is built from 15 residues. The CDR3 is CASSSGQGRGYEQYF. Written as DNA, the CDR3 is TGTGCCAGCAGCTCAGGACAGGGCCGGGGCTACGAGCAGTACTTC.

With respect to this clone: Other nucleotide sequences in the sample specify the same CDR3. The V call is TRBV5-6, the J call TRBJ1-5; no clear D gene. Per germline, CDR1 SGHDT and CDR2 YYEEEE. The CDR3 consists of 15 residues. V lost 5 bases to trimming and J lost 0 bases, with 12 bases between them. In DNA form, the CDR3 reads TGTGCCAGCAGTCTACGGGGTAATAGCAATCAGCCCCAGCATTTT. Residues: CASSLRGNSNQPQHF.

The chain employs TRBV9 and TRBJ1-2, with 7 bases matching TRBD1. This CDR3 region has 14 residues. Per germline, CDR1 SGDLS and CDR2 YYNGEE. The V and J ends lost 3 bases and 10 bases, in that order; junction bases with no gene match: 12. For the CDR3, the DNA is TGTGCCAGCAGCGAAAATACCGGGACAGAAGACTACACCTTC. It yields the protein CASSENTGTEDYTF.

The V call is TRBV11-2, the J call TRBJ2-5; no reliable D call. This CDR3 has 16 amino acids. Per germline, CDR1 SGHAT and CDR2 FQNNGV. Trimming took 3 bases from V and 2 from J, leaving 16 bases between them. CDR3 sequence reads: CASSFRLAESQETQYF. The CDR3 region has the DNA TGTGCCAGCAGCTTCCGGTTAGCCGAATCGCAAGAGACCCAGTACTTC.

The chain recombines TRBV7-9 with TRBJ2-1, with 7 bases fitting TRBD1. The CDR3 is made up of 17 amino acids. The germline CDR1 and CDR2 sequences are SEHNR and FQNEAQ (reference sequence). The junction had 12 bases not matched to a gene; V was cut back by 4 bases and J by 3 bases. The chain's CDR3 is CASSYPTLGQDYNEQFF. Here the CDR3 DNA reads TGTGCCAGCAGCTACCCCACCCTCGGACAGGACTACAATGAGCAGTTCTTC.

J is TRBJ2-3 and V is TRBV6-5, with D perhaps TRBD1 (5 bases). The CDR3 sequence is 14 residues long. Germline CDR1 reads MNHEY; CDR2 reads SVGAGI. Trimming shortened V by 6 bases and J by 4 bases, and 14 bases separated the two germline ends. The CDR3 sequence: CASRQGFTPDTQYF. CDR3 DNA: TGTGCCAGCAGGCAGGGATTCACACCAGATACGCAGTATTTT.

The rearrangement joins TRBV13 to TRBJ2-1; D might be TRBD2 (6 bases). The germline V gene has CDR1 PRHDT and CDR2 FYEKMQ (reference sequence). Trimming removed 1 base from V and 2 bases from J, with 9 bases in between. The CDR3 runs 15 residues. The CDR3 DNA is TGTGCCAGCAGCTTAGTCGGAGGGGCCTACAATGAGCAGTTCTTC. It translates to CASSLVGGAYNEQFF. Filled out from reference TRBV13 and TRBJ2-1, the complete variable domain reads AAGVIQSPRHLIKEKRETATLKCYPIPRHDTVYWYQQGPGQDPQFLISFYEKMQSDKGSIPDRFSAQQFSDYHSELNMSSLELGDSALYFCASSLVGGAYNEQFFGPGTRLTVL.

This chain joins TRBV5-1 and TRBJ2-3; the D gene is possibly TRBD2 (5 bases). V was trimmed by 0 bases and J by 1 base, leaving 12 bases between them. Germline V lookup: CDR1 SGHRS, CDR2 YFSETQ. CDR3 size: 16 residues. CDR3 protein: CASSLDGEWGTDTQYF. CDR3 coding DNA: TGCGCCAGCAGCTTGGACGGGGAGTGGGGCACAGATACGCAGTATTTT.

V is TRBV10-3 and J is TRBJ2-1; 12 bases line up with TRBD2. Trimming took 4 bases from V and 8 from J; bases not matched to a gene: 12. The CDR3 has 17 residues. Germline V gene lookup returns CDR1 ENHRY and CDR2 SYGVKD. CDR3: CAISGLAGGPRLDEQFF. In nucleotides, the CDR3 is TGTGCCATCAGTGGCCTAGCGGGGGGGCCCCGTCTTGATGAGCAGTTCTTC.

The chain couples TRBV30 to TRBJ1-1; a weak D match, TRBD1 (5 bases). Trimming removed 4 bases from V and 5 bases from J, with 14 bases in between. From germline, CDR1 is GTSNPN and CDR2 SVGIG (reference sequence). The CDR3 spans 13 residues. CDR3 DNA sequence: TGTGCCTGGACCATGTCCCACAGGACTGAAGCTTTCTTT. The encoded protein is CAWTMSHRTEAFF.

This chain links TRBV7-2 with TRBJ2-3, with 11 bases that match TRBD2. CDR1 and CDR2 from the germline V gene are SGHTA and FQGNSA. Trimming at V came to 4 bases and at J to 3 bases, leaving 3 bases not matched to a gene. This CDR3 spans 15 amino acids. The CDR3 region is CASSSLAGGTDTQYF. Here the CDR3 DNA reads TGTGCCAGCAGCTCCCTAGCGGGAGGAACAGATACGCAGTATTTT.

The gene calls are TRBV5-4 and TRBJ1-2; TRBD1 might be the D (6 bases). V was pared by 4 bases and J by 2 bases, with 12 bases between. This CDR3 has 14 amino acids. CDR1 SGHNT and CDR2 YYREEE come from the germline V gene (reference sequence). CDR3: CASSTATGNYGYTF. The CDR3 coding sequence is TGTGCCAGCAGCACCGCAACAGGGAACTATGGCTACACCTTC.